These 17 T cell receptor beta chains were all obtained from the same sample, sequenced in a study of response to subunit inactivated influenza vaccine. TCRdb reprocessed the RT-PCR reads with MiXCR, giving one entry per CDR3 protein. The sample comprises just under 550,000 distinct CDR3 sequences, approximately 20% of which are singletons, and around 2.8% rests with the top ten. This same sample was also taken into another study, of T cells expressing NK-cell markers. Turning to that study: UMI-tagged 5'RACE template switching yielded the TCR beta cDNA.

The input for sequencing was CD4+ T cells sorted from PBMCs, taken 11 to 12 days after vaccination. Receptors were obtained from a man aged 45-65 years who received an inactivated influenza vaccine.

The chain combines TRBV20-1 with TRBJ2-7, with 10 nucleotides matching TRBD2. This CDR3 is 18 amino acids long. CDR1 DFQATT and CDR2 SNEGSKA come from the germline V gene (reference sequence). CDR3 nucleotide sequence: TGCAGCGCTGGGGCCCAGCGTAGCGGGGGGACGAGCTCCTACGAGCAGTACTTC. This gives the protein CSAGAQRSGGTSSYEQYF.

This clonotype turned up a few times. The CDR3, as DNA: TGTGCCAGCAGTTTATTTGGGGTCTCCCGCACCACAGATACGCAGTATTTT. Amino acids: CASSLFGVSRTTDTQYF. The chain links TRBV28 to TRBJ2-3; no firm D call. Trimming took off 1 base at V and 2 bases at J, with 16 bases between the two ends. This CDR3 is built from 17 residues. Germline V gene lookup returns CDR1 MDHEN and CDR2 SYDVKM.

This clonotype was seen a few times. The chain is built from TRBV5-8 and TRBJ1-4, with a possible D match to TRBD1 (6 bases). V lost 4 bases, J lost 4 bases, and 11 bases lay in between. This CDR3 spans 14 amino acids. CDR1 and CDR2 from the germline V gene are SGHTS and YDEGEE. CDR3 amino acids: CASSLGQRNEKLFF. The CDR3 DNA is TGTGCCAGCAGCCTGGGACAACGTAATGAAAAACTGTTTTTT.

This clonotype has only a few counts. The V gene is TRBV5-1, the J gene TRBJ2-3; 9 nucleotides agree with TRBD2. There are 15 residues in the CDR3. CDR1 and CDR2 from the germline V gene are SGHRS and YFSETQ. After removal of 2 bases from V and 6 bases from J, the junction contained 7 bases not matched to a gene. CDR3 sequence reads: CASSFGGRVADTQYF. CDR3 coding DNA: TGCGCCAGCAGCTTCGGCGGGAGGGTGGCCGATACGCAGTATTTT.

This chain joins TRBV12-3 or TRBV12-4 and TRBJ1-1; possibly TRBD1 for D (5 bases). This CDR3 comprises 15 residues. V lost 4 bases to trimming and J lost 4 bases, with 16 bases between them. CDR3 DNA sequence: TGTGCCAGCAGTTCCCCAGGGCGGTTGTCCACTGAAGCTTTCTTT. Translation gives CASSSPGRLSTEAFF.

V gene TRBV5-5 combines with J gene TRBJ2-7; D is possibly TRBD1 (6 bases). There are 15 residues in the CDR3. Germline loops: CDR1 SGHKS, CDR2 YYEKEE (reference sequence). Between the trimmed V and J ends, which lost 3 bases and 0 bases, there was a span of 13 bases. CDR3 residues: CASSSGHLSSYEQYF. The DNA of the CDR3 is TGTGCCAGCAGCTCGGGACATCTGAGCTCCTACGAGCAGTACTTC.

This chain links TRBV3-1 with TRBJ2-1; maybe TRBD1 (5 bases). The CDR3 totals 13 residues. CDR1 is LGHDT and CDR2 is YNNKEL in the germline V gene (reference sequence). V was trimmed by 4 bases and J by 6 bases, leaving 10 bases between them. Here the CDR3 DNA reads TGTGCCAGCAGCCGAAATAGGGGCAATGAGCAGTTCTTC. Its translation is CASSRNRGNEQFF.

This clonotype was seen a few times. CDR3 region: CASSLAGQPNEQFF. The DNA of the CDR3 is TGTGCCAGCAGCTTAGCAGGACAGCCTAATGAGCAGTTCTTC. V is TRBV7-8 and J is TRBJ2-1, with D possibly TRBD1 on 6 matching bases. V gave up 0 bases and J gave up 7 bases, with 10 bases separating them. The CDR3 is 14 amino acids. Germline V gene lookup returns CDR1 SGHVS and CDR2 FQNEAQ.

This clonotype showed up just a few times. The chain has TRBV14 and TRBJ1-4, with D unclear. Trimming shortened V by 8 bases and J by 5 bases, and 15 bases separated the two germline ends. CDR1 is SGHDN and CDR2 is FVKESK in the germline V gene. This CDR3 is built from 14 residues. The CDR3 DNA reads TGTGCCAGCTCGCCAAGACTGGGGAATGAAAAACTGTTTTTT. As protein: CASSPRLGNEKLFF. Based on the CDR3 plus reference TRBV14 and TRBJ1-4, the full variable domain is EAGVTQFPSHSVIEKGQTVTLRCDPISGHDNLYWYRRVMGKEIKFLLHFVKESKQDESGMPNNRFLAERTGGTYSTLKVQPAELEDSGVYFCASSPRLGNEKLFFGSGTQLSVL.

This chain uses TRBV5-1 with TRBJ2-3, with D perhaps TRBD2 (5 bases). CDR1 and CDR2 from the germline V gene are SGHRS and YFSETQ. The CDR3 is 13 amino acids. V lost 2 bases, J lost 5 bases, and 9 bases lay in between. CDR3 loop: CASSFAGEDTQYF. The CDR3 DNA reads as TGCGCCAGCAGCTTTGCCGGGGAAGATACGCAGTATTTT.

The V call is TRBV7-2, the J call TRBJ2-1; D might be TRBD2 (5 bases). Looked up from germline, CDR1 is SGHTA and CDR2 is FQGNSA. Trimming took off 0 bases at V and 1 base at J, with 10 bases between the two ends. There are 16 residues in the CDR3. CDR3 amino acids: CASSLASLASYNEQFF. CDR3 in DNA: TGTGCCAGCAGCTTAGCCAGCCTAGCTTCCTACAATGAGCAGTTCTTC.

V and J are TRBV6-2 or TRBV6-3 and TRBJ2-1; 10 bases are a match to TRBD2. The CDR3 runs 17 residues. The ends lost 0 bases at V and 8 bases at J; junction bases unmatched: 10. Germline lookup yields CDR1 MNHEY and CDR2 SVGEGT. The CDR3 nucleotides read TGTGCCAGCAGTTACTCCAGCGGGAGGGCCGGGGTAGATGAGCAGTTCTTC. Translation: CASSYSSGRAGVDEQFF.

The rearrangement uses TRBV4-2 and TRBJ2-3, with 9 bases lining up with TRBD2. Trimming took 2 bases from V and 4 from J; bases not matched to a gene: 4. The CDR3 loop spans 15 amino acids. Germline-derived CDR1 and CDR2 are LGHNA and YNFKEQ. CDR3 amino acids: CASSQSREGADTQYF. The CDR3 DNA is TGTGCCAGCAGCCAATCGCGGGAGGGGGCAGATACGCAGTATTTT.

The chain couples TRBV7-9 to TRBJ2-5, with 9 nucleotides matching TRBD2. The CDR3 consists of 15 residues. The germline gives CDR1 SEHNR, CDR2 FQNEAQ (reference sequence). The ends lost 6 bases at V and 4 bases at J; junction bases unmatched: 9. The CDR3 bases are TGTGCCAGCAGTCCCGGCCCGACTAGCGGAGAGACCCAGTACTTC. This codes for CASSPGPTSGETQYF.

This CDR3 reads CASNQWEGTGYTF. CDR3 DNA sequence: TGTGCCAGCAACCAGTGGGAGGGGACCGGCTACACCTTC. The chain carries TRBV7-9 and TRBJ1-2; possible D gene TRBD1, 5 bases. V was pared by 7 bases and J by 8 bases, with 17 bases between. The CDR3 is made up of 13 amino acids. Germline CDR1 is SEHNR and CDR2 is FQNEAQ (reference sequence).

This clonotype was detected only once. The chain links TRBV7-6 to TRBJ2-1, with 9 bases aligning to TRBD2. The CDR3 loop spans 17 amino acids. CDR1 and CDR2 from the germline V gene are SGHVS and FNYEAQ. V lost 0 bases and J lost 8; bases outside the gene matches: 11. DNA of the CDR3: TGTGCCAGCAGCTTAGCTCCCGGCGGGGGGGCTTTGGATGAGCAGTTCTTC. Translating gives CASSLAPGGGALDEQFF.

This clonotype appeared a few times. The genes are TRBV5-1 and TRBJ1-1; TRBD1 is a possible D gene (5 bases). This CDR3 comprises 13 residues. V lost 4 bases and J 6 bases, leaving 13 bases between the germline ends. Germline CDR1 and CDR2: SGHRS and YFSETQ. CDR3 in amino acids: CASSLELTAEAFF. The CDR3 DNA reads as TGCGCCAGCAGCCTGGAATTGACAGCTGAAGCTTTCTTT.